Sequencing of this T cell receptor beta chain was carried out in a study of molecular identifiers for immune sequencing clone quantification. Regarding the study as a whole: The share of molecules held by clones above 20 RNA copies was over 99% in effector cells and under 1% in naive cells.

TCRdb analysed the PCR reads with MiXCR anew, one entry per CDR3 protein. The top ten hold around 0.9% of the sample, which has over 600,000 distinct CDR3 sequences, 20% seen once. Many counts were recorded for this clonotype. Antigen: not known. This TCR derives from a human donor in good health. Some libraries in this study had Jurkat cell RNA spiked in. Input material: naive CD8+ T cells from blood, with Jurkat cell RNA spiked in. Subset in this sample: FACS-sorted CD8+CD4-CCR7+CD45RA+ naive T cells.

The CDR3: CASSFLRTSSTDTQYF. Written as DNA, the CDR3 is TGTGCCAGCAGCTTTCTTAGGACTAGTTCCACAGATACGCAGTATTTT. This rearrangement joins TRBV7-8 to TRBJ2-3; 7 nucleotides line up with TRBD2. From germline, CDR1 is SGHVS and CDR2 FQNEAQ. V lost 3 bases to trimming and J lost 2 bases; unmatched junction nucleotides: 8. This CDR3 contains 16 residues.